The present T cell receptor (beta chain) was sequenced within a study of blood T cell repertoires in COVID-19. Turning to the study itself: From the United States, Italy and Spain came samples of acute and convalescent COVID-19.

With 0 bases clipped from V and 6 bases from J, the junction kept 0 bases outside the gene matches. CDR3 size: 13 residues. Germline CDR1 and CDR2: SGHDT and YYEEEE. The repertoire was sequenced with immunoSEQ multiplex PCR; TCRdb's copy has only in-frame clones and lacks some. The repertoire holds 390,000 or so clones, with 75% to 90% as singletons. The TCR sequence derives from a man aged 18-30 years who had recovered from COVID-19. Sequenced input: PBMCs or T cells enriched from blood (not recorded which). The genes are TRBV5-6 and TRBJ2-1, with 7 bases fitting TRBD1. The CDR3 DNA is TGTGCCAGCAGCTTGGGACAGGGCAATGAGCAGTTCTTC. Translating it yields CASSLGQGNEQFF.